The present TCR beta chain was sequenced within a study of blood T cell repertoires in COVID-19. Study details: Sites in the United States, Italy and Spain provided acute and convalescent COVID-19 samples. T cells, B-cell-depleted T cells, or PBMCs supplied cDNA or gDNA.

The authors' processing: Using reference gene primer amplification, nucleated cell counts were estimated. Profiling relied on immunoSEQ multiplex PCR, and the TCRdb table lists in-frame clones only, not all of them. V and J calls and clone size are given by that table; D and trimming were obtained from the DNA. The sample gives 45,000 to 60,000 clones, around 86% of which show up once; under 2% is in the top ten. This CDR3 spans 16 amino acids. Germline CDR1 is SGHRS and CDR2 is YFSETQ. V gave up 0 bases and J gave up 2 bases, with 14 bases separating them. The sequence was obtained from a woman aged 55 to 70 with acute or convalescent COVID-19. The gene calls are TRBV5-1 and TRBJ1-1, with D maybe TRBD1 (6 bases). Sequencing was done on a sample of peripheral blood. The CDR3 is CASSLEAGALNTEAFF. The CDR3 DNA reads TGCGCCAGCAGCTTGGAAGCGGGGGCGCTCAACACTGAAGCTTTCTTT.